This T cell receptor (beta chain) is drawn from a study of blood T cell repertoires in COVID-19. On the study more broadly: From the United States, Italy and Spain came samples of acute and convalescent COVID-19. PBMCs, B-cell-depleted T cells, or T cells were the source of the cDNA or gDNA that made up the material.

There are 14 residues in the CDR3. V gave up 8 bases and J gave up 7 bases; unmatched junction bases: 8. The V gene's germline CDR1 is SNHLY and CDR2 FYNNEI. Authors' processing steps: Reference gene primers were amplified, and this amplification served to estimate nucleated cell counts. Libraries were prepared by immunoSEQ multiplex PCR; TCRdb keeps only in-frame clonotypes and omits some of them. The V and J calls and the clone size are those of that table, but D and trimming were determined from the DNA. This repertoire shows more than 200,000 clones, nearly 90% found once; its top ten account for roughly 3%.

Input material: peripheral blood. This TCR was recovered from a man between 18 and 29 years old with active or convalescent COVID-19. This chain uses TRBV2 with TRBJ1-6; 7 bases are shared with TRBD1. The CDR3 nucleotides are TGTGCCAGCGTGATACCGACAGGGAATTCACCCCTCCACTTT. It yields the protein CASVIPTGNSPLHF.